These T cell receptor beta chains were read from a single sample in a study of technical replicates of blood from a few donors. Clones were sequenced by immunoSEQ multiplex PCR, and TCRdb holds only the in-frame ones, with some missing. The sample shows more than 13,000 clones, 80% of them seen only once. Sequencing was carried out using PBMCs. These receptors were collected from a human donor in good health. CDR3s include the opening cysteine and the closing phenylalanine or tryptophan. Fields, in order: CDR3 length, V gene, J gene, clone size, D gene, CDR3 DNA, CDR3 protein. A D gene is named only where the DNA matches it firmly. The listing skips clone size in some rows; elsewhere it reads once, few, many or a size class.

21	TRBV21-1	TRBJ2-6	.	.	TGTGCCAGCAGCAAACCACTCGCGGGCAGGGGAGGGAGGGCTGGGGCCAACGTCCTGACTTTC	CASSKPLAGRGGRAGANVLTF
13	TRBV5-1	TRBJ2-7	.	TRBD1	TGCGCCAGCACCCCGACAGGGGGAAGCGAGCAGTACTTC	CASTPTGGSEQYF
17	TRBV11-2	TRBJ2-2	once	TRBD2	TGTGCCAGCAGCTTAGGGAGCAGCGGGAGGGCGTTGGGGGAGCTGTTTTTT	CASSLGSSGRALGELFF
13	TRBV19	TRBJ1-5	.	.	TGTGCCAGTAGTTTTAGTAGCAATCAGCCCCAGCATTTT	CASSFSSNQPQHF
12	TRBV29-1	TRBJ2-7	.	.	TGCAGCGTTACCCTTCCGGGTTACGAGCAGTACTTC	CSVTLPGYEQYF
16	TRBV14	TRBJ2-3	.	.	TGTGCCAGCAGCCGCTTGGAGTCCTCTAGCACAGATACGCAGTATTTT	CASSRLESSSTDTQYF
15	TRBV7-9	TRBJ2-2	once	TRBD2	TGTGCCAGCAGCAGCGGGGTAATAGGCACCGGGGAGCTGTTTTTT	CASSSGVIGTGELFF
15	TRBV5-1	TRBJ2-2	.	.	TGCGCCAGCAGCTGGGCAGGGGCCTTCACCGGGGAGCTGTTTTTT	CASSWAGAFTGELFF
15	TRBV6-1	TRBJ2-7	.	.	TGTGCCAGCAGTGAAGTGGCTAGCGTGGCCTACGAGCAGTACTTC	CASSEVASVAYEQYF
19	TRBV11-2	TRBJ2-1	.	TRBD2	TGTGCCAGCAGCTTAGATCGGGGGCTAGCGGGAGGGTGGGACAATGAGCAGTTCTTC	CASSLDRGLAGGWDNEQFF
18	TRBV2	TRBJ2-2	.	TRBD1	TGTGCCAGCAGTAATCTCTTTCCGGGACAGGCGAACACCGGGGAGCTGTTTTTT	CASSNLFPGQANTGELFF
17	TRBV11-2	TRBJ2-1	.	TRBD2	TGTGCCAGCAGCTTAGATTGGGGGACTAGCGGTTACAATGAGCAGTTCTTC	CASSLDWGTSGYNEQFF
14	TRBV19	TRBJ2-7	.	.	TGTGCCAGTAGTATACGGACTTTCTCCTACGAGCAGTACTTC	CASSIRTFSYEQYF
14	TRBV2	TRBJ1-4	.	TRBD1	TGTGCCAGCAGTGGGGGCAGGGGGCGTGAAAAACTGTTTTTT	CASSGGRGREKLFF
16	TRBV10-1	TRBJ2-1	.	TRBD2	TGCGCCAGCAGTGAGGTGACTAGCAGGGACTACAATGAGCAGTTCTTC	CASSEVTSRDYNEQFF
15	TRBV9	TRBJ1-4	.	TRBD1	TGTGCCAGCAGCGTAGGAGCAGGGGGCCGGGAAAAACTGTTTTTT	CASSVGAGGREKLFF
11	TRBV19	TRBJ1-2	.	.	TGTGCCAGTAGTATCGGTCTTGGCTACACCTTC	CASSIGLGYTF
15	TRBV5-1	TRBJ1-2	.	.	TGCGCCAGCAGCTTGGGGACAGAGACTAACTATGGCTACACCTTC	CASSLGTETNYGYTF
14	TRBV6-5	TRBJ2-5	.	TRBD1	TGTGCCAGCAGTTTCGGACAGGCTAGAGAGACCCAGTACTTC	CASSFGQARETQYF
18	TRBV4-2	TRBJ2-1	.	TRBD2	TGTGCCAGCAGCCAAGATTTCGGACTAGCGGGTTCCTACAATGAGCAGTTCTTC	CASSQDFGLAGSYNEQFF
15	TRBV5-1	TRBJ2-1	once	TRBD2	TGCGCCAGCAGCGAAGGACTAGCGGGGATCAATGAGCAGTTCTTC	CASSEGLAGINEQFF
15	TRBV4-1	TRBJ2-3	.	.	TGCGCCAGCAGCCCACAGGACCCAAGCACAGATACGCAGTATTTT	CASSPQDPSTDTQYF
16	TRBV28	TRBJ2-1	.	.	TGTGCCAGCAGTTTATATCTGGGGGCAGAGGGCAATGAGCAGTTCTTC	CASSLYLGAEGNEQFF
13	TRBV19	TRBJ2-5	.	.	TGTGCCAGTAGTATAGACTCAGAAGAGACCCAGTACTTC	CASSIDSEETQYF
14	TRBV7-2	TRBJ1-1	.	.	TGTGCCAGCAGCTTAGTGGGGGCCGACACTGAAGCTTTCTTT	CASSLVGADTEAFF
13	TRBV5-1	TRBJ1-1	.	TRBD1	TGCGCCAGCAGCTCGGGGACAGCTTATGAAGCTTTCTTT	CASSSGTAYEAFF
20	TRBV2	TRBJ1-1	.	TRBD1	TGTGCCAGCAGTGAAAGGTCCTTGGACGGGACAGGGCCCAAGAACACTGAAGCTTTCTTT	CASSERSLDGTGPKNTEAFF
13	TRBV6-6	TRBJ1-4	.	TRBD1	TGTGCCAGCAGATTGGACAGGGGTGAAAAACTGTTTTTT	CASRLDRGEKLFF
15	TRBV5-1	TRBJ1-2	.	TRBD1	TGCGCCAGCAGCCCCGGACAGGGGGAGGTATATGGCTACACCTTC	CASSPGQGEVYGYTF
15	TRBV28	TRBJ1-4	.	.	TGTGCCAGCACTCCAGGGACTGCAACTAATGAAAAACTGTTTTTT	CASTPGTATNEKLFF
15	TRBV6-1	TRBJ1-5	.	.	TGTGCCAGCAGTGCTACCCGGGGTATCAATCAGCCCCAGCATTTT	CASSATRGINQPQHF
15	TRBV10-3	TRBJ2-5	once	TRBD1	TGTGCCATCAGGGCCAATAGGGACAGGTTGGAGACCCAGTACTTC	CAIRANRDRLETQYF
15	TRBV7-2	TRBJ1-5	.	TRBD1	TGTGCCAGCAGCTTAGGGCAGGGGGCAGGTCAGCCCCAGCATTTT	CASSLGQGAGQPQHF
15	TRBV19	TRBJ2-2	.	TRBD1	TGTGCCAGTAGTACGGAGACAGGGGGAACCGGGGAGCTGTTTTTT	CASSTETGGTGELFF
13	TRBV29-1	TRBJ2-7	.	TRBD2	TGCAGCGTACCCGGGACTAGCGGCCACGAGCAGTACTTC	CSVPGTSGHEQYF
16	TRBV5-1	TRBJ2-6	.	.	TGCGCCAGCAGCTTGATCCCCAGGGCTGGGGCCAACGTCCTGACTTTC	CASSLIPRAGANVLTF
15	TRBV4-1	TRBJ2-7	.	TRBD1	TGCGCCAGCAGCCAAGTTTGGGACAGGGACTACGAGCAGTACTTC	CASSQVWDRDYEQYF
22	TRBV6-1	TRBJ2-7	.	TRBD2	TGTGCCAGCAGTGAATCGGAACTAGCGGGAGGGCTAAAGGGTATATCTTCCTACGAGCAGTACTTC	CASSESELAGGLKGISSYEQYF
16	TRBV6-5	TRBJ2-1	.	.	TGTGCCAGCAGTTCTGACACAGGGTTGCTCTACAATGAGCAGTTCTTC	CASSSDTGLLYNEQFF
12	TRBV6-1	TRBJ1-5	.	.	TGTGCCAGCACTCAGGGGAATCAGCCCCAGCATTTT	CASTQGNQPQHF
17	TRBV28	TRBJ2-3	.	TRBD2	TGTGCCAGCAGTTTGCCGACTAGCGGGAGCCTTATGGATACGCAGTATTTT	CASSLPTSGSLMDTQYF
14	TRBV5-1	TRBJ2-3	.	.	TGCGCCAGCAGCTTGGATGGGAGCGCAGATACGCAGTATTTT	CASSLDGSADTQYF